The source of this T cell receptor (beta chain) is a study of cytomegalovirus exposure and HLA in healthy donors. Primers for the PCR totalled 60 Vbeta and 13 Jbeta. The protocol was immunoSEQ multiplex PCR, while the TCRdb copy is restricted to in-frame clones and leaves out a portion. This repertoire includes under 130,000 clones. Trimming took off 2 bases at V and 7 bases at J, with 14 bases between the two ends. Germline CDR1 MNHEY, CDR2 SVGAGI. The CDR3 length is 14 residues. The chain joins TRBV6-5 to TRBJ1-2, with D maybe TRBD1 (5 bases). The TCR comes from a man over 45 in good health and CMV-seronegative. The sample comprised PBMCs. CDR3: CASSYGGGGGGYTF. CDR3 nucleotide sequence: TGTGCCAGCAGTTACGGTGGTGGGGGGGGTGGCTACACCTTC.